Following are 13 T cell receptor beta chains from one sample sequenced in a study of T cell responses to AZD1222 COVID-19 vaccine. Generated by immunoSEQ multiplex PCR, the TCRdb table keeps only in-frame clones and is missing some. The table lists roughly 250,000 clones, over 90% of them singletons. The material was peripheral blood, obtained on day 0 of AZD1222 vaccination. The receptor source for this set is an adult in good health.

The CDR3 spells CASSGTGTSNEQFF. CDR3 in DNA: TGTGCCAGCAGCGGGACAGGGACTTCCAATGAGCAGTTCTTC. V is TRBV9 and J is TRBJ2-1, with 8 bases fitting TRBD1. With V trimmed by 3 bases and J by 6 bases, 5 bases remained unmatched. The CDR3 runs 14 residues. Germline loops: CDR1 SGDLS, CDR2 YYNGEE. The whole variable domain, filled in from reference TRBV9 and TRBJ2-1, reads DSGVTQTPKHLITATGQRVTLRCSPRSGDLSVYWYQQSLDQGLQFLIQYYNGEERAKGNILERFSAQQFPDLHSELNLSSLELGDSALYFCASSGTGTSNEQFFGPGTRLTVL.

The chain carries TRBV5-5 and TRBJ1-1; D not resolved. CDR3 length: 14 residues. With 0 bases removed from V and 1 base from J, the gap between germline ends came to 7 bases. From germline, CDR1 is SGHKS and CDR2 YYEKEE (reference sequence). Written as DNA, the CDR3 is TGTGCCAGCAGCTTGGGATCTACGAACACTGAAGCTTTCTTT. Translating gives CASSLGSTNTEAFF. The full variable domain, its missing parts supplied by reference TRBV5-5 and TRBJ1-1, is DAGVTQSPTHLIKTRGQQVTLRCSPISGHKSVSWYQQVLGQGPQFIFQYYEKEERGRGNFPDRFSARQFPNYSSELNVNALLLGDSALYLCASSLGSTNTEAFFGQGTRLTVV.

CDR3 in amino acids: CASNPGGFYGYTF. The CDR3 coding sequence is TGTGCCAGCAACCCAGGGGGCTTCTATGGCTACACCTTC. The chain joins TRBV28 to TRBJ1-2; 8 bases are shared with TRBD1. The CDR3 runs to 13 residues. Trimming at V came to 7 bases and at J to 4 bases, leaving 5 bases not matched to a gene. CDR1 and CDR2 (germline): MDHEN, SYDVKM.

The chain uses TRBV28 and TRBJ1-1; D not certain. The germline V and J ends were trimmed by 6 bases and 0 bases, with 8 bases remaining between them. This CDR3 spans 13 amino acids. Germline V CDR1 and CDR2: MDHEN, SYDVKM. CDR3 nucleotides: TGTGCCAGCAGCTCCCCTTTGAACACTGAAGCTTTCTTT. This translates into CASSSPLNTEAFF.

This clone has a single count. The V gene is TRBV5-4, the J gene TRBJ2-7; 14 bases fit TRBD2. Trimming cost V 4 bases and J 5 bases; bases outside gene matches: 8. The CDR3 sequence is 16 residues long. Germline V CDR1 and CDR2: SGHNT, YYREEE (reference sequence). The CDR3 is CASSPWTSGGRHEQYF. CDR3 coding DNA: TGTGCCAGCAGCCCCTGGACTAGCGGGGGGCGACACGAGCAGTACTTC. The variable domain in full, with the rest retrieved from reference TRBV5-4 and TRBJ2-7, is ETGVTQSPTHLIKTRGQQVTLRCSSQSGHNTVSWYQQALGQGPQFIFQYYREEENGRGNFPPRFSGLQFPNYSSELNVNALELDDSALYLCASSPWTSGGRHEQYFGPGTRLTVT.

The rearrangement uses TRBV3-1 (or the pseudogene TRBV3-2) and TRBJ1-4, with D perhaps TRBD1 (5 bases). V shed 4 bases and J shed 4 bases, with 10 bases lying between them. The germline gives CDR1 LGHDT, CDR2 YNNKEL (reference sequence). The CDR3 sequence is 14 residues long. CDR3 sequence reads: CASSPRQINEKLFF. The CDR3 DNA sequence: TGTGCCAGCAGCCCCCGACAGATTAATGAAAAACTGTTTTTT.

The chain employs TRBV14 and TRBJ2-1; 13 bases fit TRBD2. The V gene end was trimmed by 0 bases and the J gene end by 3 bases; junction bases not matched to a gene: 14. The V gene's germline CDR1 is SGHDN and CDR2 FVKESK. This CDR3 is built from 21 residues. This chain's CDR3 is CASSQEQWRTSGSSGYNEQFF. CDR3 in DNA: TGTGCCAGCAGCCAAGAACAATGGAGGACTAGCGGGAGTTCGGGCTACAATGAGCAGTTCTTC.

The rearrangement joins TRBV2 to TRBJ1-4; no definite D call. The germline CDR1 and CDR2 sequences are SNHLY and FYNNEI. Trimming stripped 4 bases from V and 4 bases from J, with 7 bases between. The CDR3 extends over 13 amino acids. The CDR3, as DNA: TGTGCCAGCAGTGTACACGATAATGAAAAACTGTTTTTT. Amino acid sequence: CASSVHDNEKLFF.

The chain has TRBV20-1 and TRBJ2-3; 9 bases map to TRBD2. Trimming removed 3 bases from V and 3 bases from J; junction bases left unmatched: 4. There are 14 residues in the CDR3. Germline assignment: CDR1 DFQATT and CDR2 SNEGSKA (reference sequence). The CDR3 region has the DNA TGCAGTGCTAGTCTGGGACTAGCAACAGATACGCAGTATTTT. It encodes CSASLGLATDTQYF.

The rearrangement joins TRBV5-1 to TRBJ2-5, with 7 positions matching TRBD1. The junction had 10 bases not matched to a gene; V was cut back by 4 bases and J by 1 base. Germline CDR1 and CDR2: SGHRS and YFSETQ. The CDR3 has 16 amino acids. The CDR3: CASSGMGTVIQETQYF. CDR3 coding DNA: TGCGCCAGCAGCGGTATGGGGACAGTAATCCAAGAGACCCAGTACTTC. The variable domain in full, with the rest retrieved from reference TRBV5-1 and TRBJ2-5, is KAGVTQTPRYLIKTRGQQVTLSCSPISGHRSVSWYQQTPGQGLQFLFEYFSETQRNKGNFPGRFSGRQFSNSRSEMNVSTLELGDSALYLCASSGMGTVIQETQYFGPGTRLLVL.

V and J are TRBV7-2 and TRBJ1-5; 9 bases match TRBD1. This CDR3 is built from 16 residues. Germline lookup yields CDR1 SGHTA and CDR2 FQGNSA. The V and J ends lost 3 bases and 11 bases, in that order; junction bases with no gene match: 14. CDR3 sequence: CASSFSMGQGTGTQHF. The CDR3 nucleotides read TGTGCCAGCAGCTTCTCAATGGGACAGGGTACTGGGACCCAGCATTTT. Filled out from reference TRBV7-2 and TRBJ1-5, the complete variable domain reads GAGVSQSPSNKVTEKGKDVELRCDPISGHTALYWYRQSLGQGLEFLIYFQGNSAPDKSGLPSDRFSAERTGGSVSTLTIQRTQQEDSAVYLCASSFSMGQGTGTQHFGDGTRLSIL.

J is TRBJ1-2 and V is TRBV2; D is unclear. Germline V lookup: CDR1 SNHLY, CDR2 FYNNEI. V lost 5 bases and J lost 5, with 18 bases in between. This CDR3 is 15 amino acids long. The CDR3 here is CASSPTRVPPYGYTF. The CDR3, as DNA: TGTGCCAGCAGTCCCACAAGGGTCCCCCCGTATGGCTACACCTTC.

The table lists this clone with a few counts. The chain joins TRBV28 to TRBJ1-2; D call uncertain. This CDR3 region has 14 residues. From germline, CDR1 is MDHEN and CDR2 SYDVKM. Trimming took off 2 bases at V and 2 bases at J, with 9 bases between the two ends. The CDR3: CASSLLTVNYGYTF. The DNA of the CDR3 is TGTGCCAGCAGTTTACTGACGGTGAACTATGGCTACACCTTC.